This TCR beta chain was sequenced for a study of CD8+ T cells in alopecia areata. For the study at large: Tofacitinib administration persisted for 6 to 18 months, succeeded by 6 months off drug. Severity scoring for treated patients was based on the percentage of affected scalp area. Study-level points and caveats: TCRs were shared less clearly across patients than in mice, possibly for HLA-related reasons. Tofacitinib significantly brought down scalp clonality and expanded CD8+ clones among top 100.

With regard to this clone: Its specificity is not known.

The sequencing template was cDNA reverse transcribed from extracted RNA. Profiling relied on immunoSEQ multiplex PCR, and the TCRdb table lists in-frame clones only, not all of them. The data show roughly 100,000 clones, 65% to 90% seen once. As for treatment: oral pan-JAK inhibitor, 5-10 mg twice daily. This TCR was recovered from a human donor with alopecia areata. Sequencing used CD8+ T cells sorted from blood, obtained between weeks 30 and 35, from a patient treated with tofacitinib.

As DNA, the CDR3 is TGTGCCTGGAGCGATACTAGCGGGATTATTGAGCAGTTCTTC. Amino acids: CAWSDTSGIIEQFF. The rearrangement joins TRBV30 to TRBJ2-1, with 10 bases lining up with TRBD2. The CDR3 loop spans 14 amino acids. CDR1 GTSNPN and CDR2 SVGIG come from the germline V gene (reference sequence). Losses at the gene ends were 3 bases for V and 9 bases for J; bases not matched to a gene: 8.